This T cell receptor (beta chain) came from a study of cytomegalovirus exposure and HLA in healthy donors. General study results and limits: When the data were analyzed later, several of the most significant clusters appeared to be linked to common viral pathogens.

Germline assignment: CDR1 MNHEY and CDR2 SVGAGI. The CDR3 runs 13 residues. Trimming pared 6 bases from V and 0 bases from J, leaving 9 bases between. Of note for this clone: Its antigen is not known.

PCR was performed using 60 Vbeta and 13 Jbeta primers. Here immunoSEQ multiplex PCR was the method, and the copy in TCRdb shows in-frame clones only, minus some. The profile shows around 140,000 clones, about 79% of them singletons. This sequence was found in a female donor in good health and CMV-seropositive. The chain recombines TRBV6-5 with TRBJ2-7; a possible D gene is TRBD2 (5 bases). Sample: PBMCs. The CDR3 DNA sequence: TGTGCCAGCAGGCCCAGCGGCTCCTACGAGCAGTACTTC. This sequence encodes CASRPSGSYEQYF.